The clone carrying this T cell receptor (beta chain) came up a few times. The antigen remains undetermined. The data originate from a study of blood T cells in healthy people across ages. Whole-study context: Template switching recovered approximately one barcoded beta molecule for every two T cells. General study results and limits: Long-lived donors had more naive CD4+ cells and higher diversity than aged donors.

The CDR3 is 20 amino acids. V trimming: 5 bases; J trimming: 5 bases; junction bases outside the gene matches: 16. Together with a sample-barcoded 5' primer, a J-beta primer mix was included in a second PCR lasting 7 to 11 cycles. TCRdb called the 5' RACE reads again in MiXCR, with one record for every CDR3 protein. The sample lists 800,000 or so distinct CDR3 sequences; about half were seen once. The clonotype comes from an elderly man in good health. Sequences were obtained from blood. V and J are TRBV12-3 or TRBV12-4 and TRBJ1-6; 12 nucleotides line up with TRBD1. CDR3 residues: CASSRSPGTGGVPHNSPLHF. The CDR3 DNA sequence: TGTGCCAGCAGTCGAAGCCCCGGGACAGGGGGCGTCCCCCATAATTCACCCCTCCACTTT.